This T cell receptor (beta chain) is drawn from a study of cytomegalovirus exposure and HLA in healthy donors. 60 Vbeta and 13 Jbeta primers were used in PCR. The assay was immunoSEQ multiplex PCR, and TCRdb's table has in-frame clones only and misses some. Of about 180,000 clones in the sample, about 82% were seen once. The study's findings and limits: Later on, analysis showed that most CMV-associated TCR beta chains appeared to be HLA-restricted. Within an earlier analysis, most TCR beta V segments proved productive either about 87% or about 30% of the time. When analyzed later, the rates of TCR association showed variation by HLA locus, with DRB1 the most and HLA-C the fewest. Later analysis suggested links between common viral pathogens and several top significant clusters.

The CDR3 extends over 15 amino acids. Per the germline V gene, CDR1 is SGHRS and CDR2 is YFSETQ. The V and J ends lost 4 bases and 0 bases respectively, with 11 bases between them. Comments on this clone: Its target is unknown.

The sample consisted of PBMCs. The chain links TRBV5-1 to TRBJ2-1; tentative D call: TRBD2 (6 bases). This clonotype was sampled from a man aged 18 to 29 in good health and CMV-seronegative. The DNA of the CDR3 is TGCGCCAGCAGCGCCTCGGGGGTCTCCTACAATGAGCAGTTCTTC. Encoded protein: CASSASGVSYNEQFF.